This T cell receptor (beta chain) came from a study of regulatory T cells in long-lasting Graves disease. Study-level results: Persistent disease preferred TRBV28, TRBJ1-2 and TRBJ2-5. A limited number of samples was an acknowledged limitation.

Investigators prepared the TCR beta libraries by applying iRepertoire HTBI primers and Arm-PCR of CDR3 regions. One entry per CDR3 protein results from TCRdb running MiXCR on the multiplex PCR reads. This table holds about 320,000 distinct CDR3 sequences, roughly 18% found once. With respect to this clonotype: What it binds is unknown.

V was cut by 7 bases and J by 5 bases, with 11 bases left in between. Germline V gene sequence: CDR1 SNHLY, CDR2 FYNNEI. The CDR3 runs 12 residues. The time point denotes: newly diagnosed GD, antithyroid drugs for less than 3 months. PBMC RNA was the source of the TCR library. This clonotype originated in a female donor with Graves disease. This rearrangement joins TRBV2 to TRBJ2-5; no clear D gene. The sample was peripheral blood mononuclear cells (PBMCs), taken at new diagnosis, from a patient treated with antithyroid drugs. Written as DNA, the CDR3 is TGTGCCAGCAACGCATTCGCGGAGACCCAGTACTTC. Protein sequence: CASNAFAETQYF. The full variable domain, completed using reference TRBV2 and TRBJ2-5, is EPEVTQTPSHQVTQMGQEVILRCVPISNHLYFYWYRQILGQKVEFLVSFYNNEISEKSEIFDDQFSVERPDGSNFTLKIRSTKLEDSAMYFCASNAFAETQYFGPGTRLLVL.